This TCR beta chain comes out of a study of blood T cell repertoires in COVID-19. Study summary: T cells, B-cell-depleted T cells, or PBMCs provided the cDNA or gDNA that served as material.

The length of the CDR3 is 13 residues. CDR1 is GTSNPN, CDR2 SVGIG, per germline (reference sequence). Trimming pared 5 bases from V and 2 bases from J, leaving 10 bases between. Sequencing used immunoSEQ multiplex PCR; TCRdb keeps in-frame clones, though not all of them. The sample holds 180,000 or so clones; 80% are singletons and the top ten take approximately 15%. This sequence was found in a man in his 60s who had been exposed to COVID-19. Sequencing was carried out using PBMCs or T cells enriched from blood (not recorded which). The chain is built from TRBV30 and TRBJ1-3, with D perhaps matching TRBD1 (5 bases). The CDR3 DNA reads as TGTGCCTGGGACACGGGGGCTGGAAACACCATATATTTT. Protein sequence: CAWDTGAGNTIYF. Variable domain in full (rest from reference TRBV30 and TRBJ1-3): SQTIHQWPATLVQPVGSPLSLECTVEGTSNPNLYWYRQAAGRGLQLLFYSVGIGQISSEVPQNLSASRPQDRQFILSSKKLLLSDSGFYLCAWDTGAGNTIYFGEGSWLTVV.